This TCR beta chain was identified in a study of T cells in localized non-small cell lung cancer. Using immunoSEQ multiplex PCR, the repertoire was profiled, and TCRdb retains in-frame clones only, with some absent. Counted here are approximately 15,000 clones, around 87% occurring once; the ten biggest clones make up 0.9% to 1.5%. Regarding this clone: Its antigen remains unknown.

General observations from the study: Heterogeneity cannot be ruled out, as sequencing used one tumor region only.

The V gene end was trimmed by 5 bases and the J gene end by 3 bases; junction bases not matched to a gene: 3. The CDR3 covers 13 residues. CDR1 is LNHDA, CDR2 SQIVND, per germline (reference sequence). The genes are TRBV19 and TRBJ1-2; 7 positions agree with TRBD1. This specimen consisted of peripheral blood mononuclear cells, obtained before any cancer treatment. The receptor's source is a woman aged 35 to 75 with stage III lung adenocarcinoma. CDR3 sequence reads: CASSPTGDYGYTF. Written as DNA, the CDR3 is TGTGCCAGTAGTCCTACAGGGGACTATGGCTACACCTTC.